The source of this T cell receptor (beta chain) is a study of early T cells in non-severe SARS-CoV-2 infection. TCRdb processed the 5' RACE reads anew with MiXCR; each CDR3 protein has one entry. Among 100,000 to 120,000 distinct CDR3 sequences listed, around an eighth were seen once. This clonotype has ten or more counts. V lost 5 bases, J lost 6 bases, and 9 bases stayed unmatched. The CDR3 contains 17 residues. Germline V gene lookup returns CDR1 MDHEN and CDR2 SYDVKM. Sample: whole blood. The sequence derives from an adult who was a healthcare worker with PCR-confirmed SARS-CoV-2 infection or an uninfected control (not recorded which). This chain uses TRBV28 with TRBJ2-3, with 15 nucleotides matching TRBD2. The CDR3 here is CASSPLGLAGGRDTQYF. For the CDR3, the DNA is TGTGCCAGCAGTCCCTTGGGACTAGCGGGAGGAAGGGATACGCAGTATTTT.